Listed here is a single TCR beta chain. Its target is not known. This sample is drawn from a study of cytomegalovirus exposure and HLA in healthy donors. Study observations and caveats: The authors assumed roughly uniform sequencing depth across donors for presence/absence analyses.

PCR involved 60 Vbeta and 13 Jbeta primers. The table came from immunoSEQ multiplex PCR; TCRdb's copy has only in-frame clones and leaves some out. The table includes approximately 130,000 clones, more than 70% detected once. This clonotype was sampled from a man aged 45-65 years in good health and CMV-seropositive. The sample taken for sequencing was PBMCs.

The DNA for the CDR3 is TGTGCCAGCAGAGCCGGACAGGCGTCCTACGAGCAGTACTTC. Translated, it gives CASRAGQASYEQYF. The chain carries TRBV6-1 and TRBJ2-7; 7 nucleotides line up with TRBD1. This CDR3 region has 14 residues. Germline V lookup: CDR1 MNHNS, CDR2 SASEGT. Trimming removed 6 bases from V and 1 base from J; junction bases left unmatched: 6.